This record covers a single T cell receptor (beta chain). Its antigen is currently unknown. PCR involved 60 Vbeta and 13 Jbeta primers. Only in-frame clones appear in the TCRdb table, and some are missing; sequencing was by immunoSEQ multiplex PCR. The sample yields more than 150,000 clones, 70% to 80% seen once. This sample is part of a study of cytomegalovirus exposure and HLA in healthy donors. About the study: A preliminary data release comprised 91 million or so unique TCRs obtained from HLA-typed donors.

Trimming left V 6 bases short and J 0 bases short, with 14 bases between. Germline loops: CDR1 LGHNT, CDR2 FRNRAP. The CDR3 loop spans 15 amino acids. Study results and limitations: The study flagged around 150 TCR beta chains as cytomegalovirus-associated. Diagnosis of cytomegalovirus status made by the classifier reportedly showed high specificity and sensitivity. In a later analysis, CMV-associated beta chains were mostly HLA-associated, it appeared.

Input material: PBMCs. This clonotype originated in a man aged 18 to 35 in good health and CMV-seronegative. This chain links TRBV12-5 with TRBJ1-1; a possible D gene is TRBD1 (5 bases). CDR3 loop: CASGPRVWVNTEAFF. CDR3 bases: TGTGCTAGTGGCCCCAGGGTTTGGGTGAACACTGAAGCTTTCTTT.